Given below is one T cell receptor (beta chain) in context. This specimen comes from a study of cytomegalovirus exposure and HLA in healthy donors. Assay used: immunoSEQ multiplex PCR; TCRdb lists only in-frame clones, some missing. The sample yields approximately 90,000 clones, about 93% seen once. Trimming shortened V by 3 bases and J by 7 bases, and 10 bases separated the two germline ends. CDR1 and CDR2 from the germline V gene are PRHDT and FYEKMQ (reference sequence). The CDR3 spans 13 residues. Sequencing was performed on PBMCs. The gene calls are TRBV13 and TRBJ2-1; D perhaps matches TRBD2 (5 bases). The sequence was obtained from a woman aged 25 to 39 in good health and CMV-seropositive. In DNA form, the CDR3 reads TGTGCCAGCAGCTTTTTAGCGAGTAATGAGCAGTTCTTC. Its translation is CASSFLASNEQFF. Supplemented by reference TRBV13 and TRBJ2-1, the full variable domain reads AAGVIQSPRHLIKEKRETATLKCYPIPRHDTVYWYQQGPGQDPQFLISFYEKMQSDKGSIPDRFSAQQFSDYHSELNMSSLELGDSALYFCASSFLASNEQFFGPGTRLTVL.